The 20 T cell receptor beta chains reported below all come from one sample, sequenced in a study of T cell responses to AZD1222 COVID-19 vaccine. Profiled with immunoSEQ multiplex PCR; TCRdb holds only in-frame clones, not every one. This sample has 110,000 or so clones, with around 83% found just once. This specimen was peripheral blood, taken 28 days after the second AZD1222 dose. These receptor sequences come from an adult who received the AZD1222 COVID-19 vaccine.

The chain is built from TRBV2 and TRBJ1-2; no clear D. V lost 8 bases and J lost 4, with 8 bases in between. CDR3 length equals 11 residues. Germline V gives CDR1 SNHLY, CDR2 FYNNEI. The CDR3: CASRSVYGYTF. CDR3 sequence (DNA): TGTGCCAGCCGATCGGTCTATGGCTACACCTTC. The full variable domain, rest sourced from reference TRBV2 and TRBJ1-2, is EPEVTQTPSHQVTQMGQEVILRCVPISNHLYFYWYRQILGQKVEFLVSFYNNEISEKSEIFDDQFSVERPDGSNFTLKIRSTKLEDSAMYFCASRSVYGYTFGSGTRLTVV.

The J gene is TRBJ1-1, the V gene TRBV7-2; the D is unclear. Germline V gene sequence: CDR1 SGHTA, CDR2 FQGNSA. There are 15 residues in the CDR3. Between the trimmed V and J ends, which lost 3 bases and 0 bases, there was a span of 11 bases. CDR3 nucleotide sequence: TGTGCCAGCAGCTTTAGGAGAGGGCTGAACACTGAAGCTTTCTTT. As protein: CASSFRRGLNTEAFF.

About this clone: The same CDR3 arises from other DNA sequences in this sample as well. CDR3 bases: TGTGCCAGCAGTTTATCTGGAGGGGGCCGTCAGCCCCAGCATTTT. It specifies CASSLSGGGRQPQHF. This chain links TRBV27 with TRBJ1-5, with 7 bases identical to TRBD1. Germline loops: CDR1 MNHEY, CDR2 SMNVEV (reference sequence). With 0 bases clipped from V and 6 bases from J, the junction kept 5 bases outside the gene matches. The CDR3 is 15 residues long.

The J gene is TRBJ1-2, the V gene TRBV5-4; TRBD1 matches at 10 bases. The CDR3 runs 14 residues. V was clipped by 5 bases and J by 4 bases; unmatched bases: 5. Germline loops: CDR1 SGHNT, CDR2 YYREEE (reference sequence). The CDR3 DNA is TGTGCCAGCAGTACGGGACAGGGGATCTATGGCTACACCTTC. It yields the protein CASSTGQGIYGYTF.

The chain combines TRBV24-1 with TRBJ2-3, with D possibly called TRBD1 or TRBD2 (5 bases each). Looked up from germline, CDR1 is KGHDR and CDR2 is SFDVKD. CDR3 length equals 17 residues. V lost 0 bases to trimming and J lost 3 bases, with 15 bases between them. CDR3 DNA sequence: TGTGCCACCAGTGATTTGCTGGAGGCAGGGAAAACAGATACGCAGTATTTT. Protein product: CATSDLLEAGKTDTQYF.

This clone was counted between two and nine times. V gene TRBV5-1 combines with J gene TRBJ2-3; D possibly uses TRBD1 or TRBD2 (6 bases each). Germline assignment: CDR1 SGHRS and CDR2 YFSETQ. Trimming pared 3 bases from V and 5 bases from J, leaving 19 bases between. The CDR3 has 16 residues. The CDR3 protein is CASSSEGDQEEDTQYF. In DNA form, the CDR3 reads TGCGCCAGCAGCTCGGAGGGGGATCAGGAAGAAGATACGCAGTATTTT.

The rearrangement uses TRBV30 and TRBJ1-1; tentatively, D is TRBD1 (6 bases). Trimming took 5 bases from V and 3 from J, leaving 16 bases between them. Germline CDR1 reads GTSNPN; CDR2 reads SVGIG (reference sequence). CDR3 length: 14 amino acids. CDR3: CAWERERGDTEAFF. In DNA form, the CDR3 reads TGTGCCTGGGAGCGAGAAAGGGGGGACACTGAAGCTTTCTTT.

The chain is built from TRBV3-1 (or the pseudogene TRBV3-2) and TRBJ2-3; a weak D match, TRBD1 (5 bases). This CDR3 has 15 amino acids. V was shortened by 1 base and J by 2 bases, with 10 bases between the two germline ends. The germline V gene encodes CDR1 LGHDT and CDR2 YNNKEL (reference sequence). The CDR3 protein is CASSQVGRHTDTQYF. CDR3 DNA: TGTGCCAGCAGCCAAGTGGGGCGACACACAGATACGCAGTATTTT.

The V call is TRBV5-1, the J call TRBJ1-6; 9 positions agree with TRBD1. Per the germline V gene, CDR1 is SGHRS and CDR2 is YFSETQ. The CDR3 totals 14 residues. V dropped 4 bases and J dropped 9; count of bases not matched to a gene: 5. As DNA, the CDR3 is TGCGCCAGCAGCCCGGGACAGGGTATTTCACCCCTCCACTTT. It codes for CASSPGQGISPLHF.

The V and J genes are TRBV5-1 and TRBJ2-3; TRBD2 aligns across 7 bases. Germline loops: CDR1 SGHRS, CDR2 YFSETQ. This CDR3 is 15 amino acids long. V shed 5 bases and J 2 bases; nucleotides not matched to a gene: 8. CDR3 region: CASSRRAGTTDTQYF. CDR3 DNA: TGCGCCAGCAGTCGCCGAGCGGGAACCACAGATACGCAGTATTTT.

CDR3 coding DNA: TGTGCCAGCAAGGGGATTGGTCCCGACATGAACACCGGGGAGCTGTTTTTT. This gives the protein CASKGIGPDMNTGELFF. The chain uses TRBV11-2 and TRBJ2-2; D may be TRBD1 (5 bases). CDR3 length: 17 residues. CDR1 and CDR2 from the germline V gene are SGHAT and FQNNGV. The V and J ends lost 7 bases and 1 base respectively, with 19 bases between them.

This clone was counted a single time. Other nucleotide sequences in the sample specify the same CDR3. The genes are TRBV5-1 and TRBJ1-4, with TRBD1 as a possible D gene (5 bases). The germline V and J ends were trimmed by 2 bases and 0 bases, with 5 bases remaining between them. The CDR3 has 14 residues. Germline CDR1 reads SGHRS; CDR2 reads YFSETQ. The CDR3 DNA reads TGCGCCAGCAGCTTAGGGGCAACTAATGAAAAACTGTTTTTT. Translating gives CASSLGATNEKLFF.

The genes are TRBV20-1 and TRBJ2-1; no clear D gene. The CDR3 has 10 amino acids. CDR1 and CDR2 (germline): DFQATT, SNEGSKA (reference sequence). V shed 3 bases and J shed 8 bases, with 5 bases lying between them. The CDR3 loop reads CSASPHEQFF. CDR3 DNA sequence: TGCAGTGCTAGCCCCCATGAGCAGTTCTTC.

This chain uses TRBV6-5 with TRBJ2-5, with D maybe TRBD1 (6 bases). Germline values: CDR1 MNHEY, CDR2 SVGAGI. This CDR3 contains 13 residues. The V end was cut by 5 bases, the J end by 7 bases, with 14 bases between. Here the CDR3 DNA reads TGTGCCAGCAGTAGGGCAGGGGCCTGGACCCAGTACTTC. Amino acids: CASSRAGAWTQYF.

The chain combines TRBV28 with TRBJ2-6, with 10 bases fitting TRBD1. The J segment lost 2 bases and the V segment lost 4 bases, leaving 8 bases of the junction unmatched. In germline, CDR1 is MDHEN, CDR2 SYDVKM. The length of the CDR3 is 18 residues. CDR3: CASSSPRGTGAGANVLTF. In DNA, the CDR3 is TGTGCCAGCAGTTCCCCGCGGGGGACAGGGGCTGGGGCCAACGTCCTGACTTTC.

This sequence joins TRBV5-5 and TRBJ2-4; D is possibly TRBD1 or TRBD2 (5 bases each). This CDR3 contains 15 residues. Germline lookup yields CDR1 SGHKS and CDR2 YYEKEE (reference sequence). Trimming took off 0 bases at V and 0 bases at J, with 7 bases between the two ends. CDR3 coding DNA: TGTGCCAGCAGCTTGGTGGGGGAAGCCAAAAACATTCAGTACTTC. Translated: CASSLVGEAKNIQYF.

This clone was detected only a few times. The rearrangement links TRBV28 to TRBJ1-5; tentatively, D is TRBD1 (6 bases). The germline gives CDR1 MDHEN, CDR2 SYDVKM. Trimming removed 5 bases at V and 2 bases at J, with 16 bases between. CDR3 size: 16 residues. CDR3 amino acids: CASSLGGARGNQPQHF. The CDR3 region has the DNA TGTGCCAGCAGTCTAGGGGGTGCCCGAGGCAATCAGCCCCAGCATTTT.

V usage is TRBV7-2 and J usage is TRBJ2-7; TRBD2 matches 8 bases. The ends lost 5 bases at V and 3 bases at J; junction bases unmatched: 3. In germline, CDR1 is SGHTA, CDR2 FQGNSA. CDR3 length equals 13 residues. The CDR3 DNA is TGTGCCAGCAGCCGCACTAGCGGCTACGAGCAGTACTTC. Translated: CASSRTSGYEQYF.

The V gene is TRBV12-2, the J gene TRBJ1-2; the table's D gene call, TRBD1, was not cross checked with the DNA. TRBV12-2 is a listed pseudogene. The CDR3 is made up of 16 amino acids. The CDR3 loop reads CASRLVGWDRGYGYTF. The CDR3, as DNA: TGTGCAAGTCGCTTAGTCGGTTGGGACAGGGGCTATGGCTACACCTTC.

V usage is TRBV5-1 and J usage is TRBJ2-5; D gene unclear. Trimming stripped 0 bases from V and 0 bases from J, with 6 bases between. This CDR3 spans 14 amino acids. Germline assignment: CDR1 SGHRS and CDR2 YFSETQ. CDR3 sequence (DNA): TGCGCCAGCAGCTTGGGAGTGTACCAAGAGACCCAGTACTTC. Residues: CASSLGVYQETQYF.